A single sample gave rise to the 19 T cell receptor beta chains below, sequenced in a study of blood T cell repertoires in COVID-19. Here immunoSEQ multiplex PCR was the method, and the copy in TCRdb shows in-frame clones only, minus some. The sample lists around 300,000 clones, approximately 83% occurring once. Sequenced: peripheral blood. All receptors come from a woman aged 50 to 60 who had recovered from COVID-19.

Comment on this clone: One end of the junction does not line up with germline, which may come from a read error. V and J are TRBV4-3 and TRBJ2-6; D remains ambiguous. Germline values: CDR1 LGHNA, CDR2 YSLEER. The CDR3 covers 16 residues. The CDR3 bases are TGCGCCAGCAGCCAAGAGGTGGAGCCTGGCGCCAACGTCCTGACTTTC. Translated: CASSQEVEPGANVLTF.

The V and J genes are TRBV4-2 and TRBJ1-5; 10 nucleotides match TRBD1. Germline V gives CDR1 LGHNA, CDR2 YNFKEQ. The CDR3 is 19 residues long. Unmatched junction bases numbered 12, after V lost 1 base and J lost 3 bases. The CDR3 region is CASSQVGTGDADLNQPQHF. CDR3 nucleotide sequence: TGTGCCAGCAGCCAAGTGGGGACAGGGGACGCGGACCTCAATCAGCCCCAGCATTTT.

The chain couples TRBV10-3 to TRBJ2-7; 12 nucleotides match TRBD1. This CDR3 region has 13 residues. V gave up 6 bases and J gave up 5 bases; unmatched junction bases: 2. The germline V gene encodes CDR1 ENHRY and CDR2 SYGVKD. CDR3: CAIRGTGGHEQYF. CDR3 nucleotides: TGTGCCATCAGGGGGACAGGGGGCCACGAGCAGTACTTC.

The CDR3 reads CASSLGRGLSYEQYF. CDR3 in DNA: TGTGCCAGCAGCTTGGGGCGGGGCCTCTCCTACGAGCAGTACTTC. The gene calls are TRBV7-8 and TRBJ2-7, with TRBD2 as a possible D gene (6 bases). V lost 3 bases, J lost 0 bases, and 12 bases lay in between. There are 15 residues in the CDR3. Germline V gene data show CDR1 as SGHVS and CDR2 as FQNEAQ.

This clone was seen only a few times. The V gene is TRBV6-1, the J gene TRBJ2-7; D is unresolved. CDR3 length equals 12 residues. Germline V gene lookup returns CDR1 MNHNS and CDR2 SASEGT. The germline V and J ends were trimmed by 3 bases and 1 base, with 4 bases remaining between them. The CDR3 is CASSDRSYEQYF. The CDR3 nucleotides are TGTGCCAGCAGTGACAGATCCTACGAGCAGTACTTC.

This clone was found once. The chain combines TRBV3-1 (or the pseudogene TRBV3-2) with TRBJ2-1; 7 bases agree with TRBD2. Germline assignment: CDR1 LGHDT and CDR2 YNNKEL (reference sequence). Unmatched junction bases numbered 11, after V lost 0 bases and J lost 12 bases. This CDR3 is 15 amino acids long. This CDR3 reads CASSQDRVAGGGQFF. The CDR3, as DNA: TGTGCCAGCAGCCAAGATCGGGTGGCGGGCGGGGGGCAGTTCTTC.

In its sample, this clone was seen once. The V gene is TRBV12-3 or TRBV12-4, the J gene TRBJ2-7, with a tentative D call TRBD2 (6 bases). CDR3 length equals 13 residues. The V gene lost 9 bases and the J gene lost 6 bases, with 18 bases spanning the gap. CDR3 residues: CASRRGLVGEQYF. In DNA, the CDR3 is TGTGCCAGTCGTCGGGGGTTAGTAGGCGAGCAGTACTTC.

The rearrangement links TRBV7-2 to TRBJ1-5; a weak D match, TRBD1 (5 bases). The CDR3 spans 13 residues. Trimming took off 4 bases at V and 7 bases at J, with 11 bases between the two ends. The germline V gene encodes CDR1 SGHTA and CDR2 FQGNSA. As DNA, the CDR3 is TGTGCCAGCAGCTATCAACAGGAACAGCCCCAGCATTTT. Protein: CASSYQQEQPQHF.

The chain joins TRBV19 to TRBJ2-7, with 9 bases matching TRBD1. V shed 5 bases and J 4 bases; nucleotides not matched to a gene: 6. The V gene's germline CDR1 is LNHDA and CDR2 SQIVND (reference sequence). The CDR3 has 14 amino acids. The CDR3 DNA follows: TGTGCCAGTAGTGCGGGACAGGGAATGTACGAGCAGTACTTC. This codes for CASSAGQGMYEQYF.

This sequence joins TRBV5-1 and TRBJ2-2; D is undetermined. V lost 3 bases to trimming and J lost 5 bases, with 20 bases between them. Germline CDR1 is SGHRS and CDR2 is YFSETQ. This CDR3 region has 17 residues. The CDR3: CASSSRVAGYRTGELFF. CDR3 nucleotides: TGCGCCAGCAGCTCCCGTGTTGCCGGGTATAGGACCGGGGAGCTGTTTTTT.

The chain employs TRBV9 and TRBJ1-5; 9 positions match TRBD1. V dropped 4 bases and J dropped 2; count of bases not matched to a gene: 10. The V gene's germline CDR1 is SGDLS and CDR2 YYNGEE. The CDR3 length is 17 residues. The CDR3 is CASSTNDRTGGNQPQHF. The CDR3 DNA is TGTGCCAGCAGCACCAATGACAGGACAGGGGGCAATCAGCCCCAGCATTTT. Variable domain in full (rest from reference TRBV9 and TRBJ1-5): DSGVTQTPKHLITATGQRVTLRCSPRSGDLSVYWYQQSLDQGLQFLIQYYNGEERAKGNILERFSAQQFPDLHSELNLSSLELGDSALYFCASSTNDRTGGNQPQHFGDGTRLSIL.

This clone was counted only a few times. V and J are TRBV29-1 and TRBJ1-1; D might be TRBD1 (6 bases). V was clipped by 5 bases and J by 5 bases, with 15 bases between them. The CDR3 runs to 13 residues. From germline, CDR1 is SQVTM and CDR2 ANQGSEA. The CDR3 nucleotides are TGCAGCGTTTTCTTACAGGGTCAAACTGAAGCTTTCTTT. It yields the protein CSVFLQGQTEAFF.

The chain recombines TRBV11-2 with TRBJ2-5; 9 nucleotides agree with TRBD1. The J segment lost 4 bases and the V segment lost 6 bases, leaving 9 bases of the junction unmatched. Germline CDR1 reads SGHAT; CDR2 reads FQNNGV. The CDR3 contains 15 residues. The CDR3 DNA reads TGTGCCAGCAGGCCTACAGGGGGCGCGGGAGAGACCCAGTACTTC. It is translated as CASRPTGGAGETQYF.

This chain's CDR3 is CASSPRDSSYNEQFF. The CDR3 DNA follows: TGTGCCAGCAGCCCCCGGGACAGCTCCTACAATGAGCAGTTCTTC. V usage is TRBV11-3 and J usage is TRBJ2-1; 7 bases align to TRBD1. Germline values: CDR1 SGHNT, CDR2 YENEEA. V lost 5 bases and J lost 0; bases outside the gene matches: 4. The CDR3 is 15 amino acids.

The V gene is TRBV5-4, the J gene TRBJ2-7, with TRBD2 as a possible D gene (10 bases). Germline V gene lookup returns CDR1 SGHNT and CDR2 YYREEE (reference sequence). The length of the CDR3 is 16 residues. V was trimmed by 4 bases and J by 7 bases, leaving 24 bases between them. The CDR3 protein is CASSPSQGASGSEQYF. CDR3 nucleotide sequence: TGTGCCAGCAGCCCATCACAGGGGGCTAGCGGGAGTGAGCAGTACTTC.

The chain recombines TRBV7-3 with TRBJ2-3; no reliable D call. Looked up from germline, CDR1 is SGHTA and CDR2 is FQGTGA. The germline V and J ends were trimmed by 2 bases and 1 base, with 4 bases remaining between them. The CDR3 loop spans 13 amino acids. CDR3 residues: CASSLVGTDTQYF. CDR3 in DNA: TGTGCCAGCAGCTTAGTCGGCACAGATACGCAGTATTTT.

The CDR3 is CAWSVLAGGEQFF. In DNA form, the CDR3 reads TGTGCCTGGAGTGTACTAGCGGGAGGTGAGCAGTTCTTC. The rearrangement links TRBV30 to TRBJ2-1, with 12 bases identical to TRBD2. This CDR3 is 13 amino acids long. The germline V gene has CDR1 GTSNPN and CDR2 SVGIG (reference sequence). V lost 0 bases, J lost 9 bases, and 0 bases stayed unmatched.

At least ten counts were recorded for this clone. The chain uses TRBV18 and TRBJ2-7; tentatively, D is TRBD2 (5 bases). There are 13 residues in the CDR3. V lost 2 bases and J lost 6, with 11 bases in between. Germline assignment: CDR1 KGHSH and CDR2 LQKENI. The CDR3, as DNA: TGTGCCAGCTCACCAACGGGATCACGCGAGCAGTACTTC. It codes for CASSPTGSREQYF.

The chain employs TRBV4-3 and TRBJ2-2, with unresolved D. Germline CDR1 reads LGHNA; CDR2 reads YSLEER. Trimming took off 4 bases at V and 2 bases at J, with 17 bases between the two ends. This CDR3 has 17 amino acids. The CDR3 coding sequence is TGCGCCAGCAGCCTCGGCCTGCTTCCGGGTAACACCGGGGAGCTGTTTTTT. Protein sequence: CASSLGLLPGNTGELFF.